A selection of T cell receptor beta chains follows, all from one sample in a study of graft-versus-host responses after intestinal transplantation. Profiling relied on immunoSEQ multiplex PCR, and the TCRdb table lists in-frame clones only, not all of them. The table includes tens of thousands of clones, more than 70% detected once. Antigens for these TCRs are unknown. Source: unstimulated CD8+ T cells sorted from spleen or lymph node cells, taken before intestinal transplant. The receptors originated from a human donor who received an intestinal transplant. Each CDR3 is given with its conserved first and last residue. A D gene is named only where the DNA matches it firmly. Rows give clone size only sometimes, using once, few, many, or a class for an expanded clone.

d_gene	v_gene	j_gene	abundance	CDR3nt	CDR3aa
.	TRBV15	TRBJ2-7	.	TGTGCCACCAGCAGAGATGGGCAGGAGCAGTACTTC	CATSRDGQEQYF
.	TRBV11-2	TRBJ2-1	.	TGTGCCAGCACGTCGTTATGGAGTTCCAATGAGCAGTTCTTC	CASTSLWSSNEQFF
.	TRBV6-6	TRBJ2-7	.	TGTGCCAGCAGTTCTCATCACAGCTCCTACGAGCAGTACTTC	CASSSHHSSYEQYF
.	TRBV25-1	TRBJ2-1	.	TGTGCCACCGTAATACGGGACATAAACAATGAGCAGTTCTTC	CATVIRDINNEQFF
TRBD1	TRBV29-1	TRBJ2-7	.	TGCAGCGTTGTTGGGGACAGGGAAAGCGAGCAGTACTTC	CSVVGDRESEQYF
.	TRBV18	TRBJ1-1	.	TGTGCCAGCTCACCTTGGGGGCGGCAGGCTTTCTTT	CASSPWGRQAFF
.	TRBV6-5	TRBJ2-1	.	TGTGCCAGCAGTTACAACGGGGGCTACAATGAGCAGTTCTTC	CASSYNGGYNEQFF
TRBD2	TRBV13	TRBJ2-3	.	TGTGCCAGCAGCCGAGAGCCCGAGACTAGCGGCACAGATACGCAGTATTTT	CASSREPETSGTDTQYF
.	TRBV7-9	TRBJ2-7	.	TGTGCCAGCAGCGCGCCGTCCTACGAGCAGTACTTC	CASSAPSYEQYF
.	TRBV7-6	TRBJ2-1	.	TGTGCCAGCAGCTTAGGAGACCCAGGGGAAGGCTCCTACAATGAGCAGTTCTTC	CASSLGDPGEGSYNEQFF
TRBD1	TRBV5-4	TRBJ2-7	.	TGTGCCAGCAGCTTGGGGGTCGGGGACAGGATCAAACTCGAGCAGTACTTC	CASSLGVGDRIKLEQYF
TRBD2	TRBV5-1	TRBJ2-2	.	TGCGCCAGCAGCTTGATTAGCGGGGAGACGTCCGGCGGGGAGCTGTTTTTT	CASSLISGETSGGELFF
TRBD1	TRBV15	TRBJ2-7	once	TGTGCCACCAGCCCGAGGGGGACAGGCGCCTACGAGCAGTACTTC	CATSPRGTGAYEQYF
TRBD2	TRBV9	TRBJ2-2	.	TGTGCCAGCAGCAACCCGAGGGGACTAGCGGGAGTCAACACCGGGGAGCTGTTTTTT	CASSNPRGLAGVNTGELFF
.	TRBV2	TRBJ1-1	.	TGTGCCAGCACCACCGACGGAGAGGGGAACACTGAAGCTTTCTTT	CASTTDGEGNTEAFF
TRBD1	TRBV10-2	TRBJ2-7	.	TGCGCCAGCAGGACAGGGGATAGGGAGCAGTACTTC	CASRTGDREQYF
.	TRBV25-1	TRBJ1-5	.	TGTGCCAGCAGCGTTATTCAGGGTCCCCGCAATCAGCCCCAGCATTTT	CASSVIQGPRNQPQHF
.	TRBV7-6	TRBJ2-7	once	TGTGCCAGCAGCCCTTCAGTACAGTACCACGAGCAGTACTTC	CASSPSVQYHEQYF
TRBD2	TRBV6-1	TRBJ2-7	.	TGTGCCAGCAAAAGACGGGAGGACTCCTACGAGCAGTACTTC	CASKRREDSYEQYF
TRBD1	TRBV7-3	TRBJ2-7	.	TGTGCCAGCAGCTATGGGACAGCCTACGAGCAGTACTTC	CASSYGTAYEQYF
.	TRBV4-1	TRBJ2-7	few	TGCGCCAGCAGCCAAGACTCAGGGGCCACCTACGAGCAGTACTTC	CASSQDSGATYEQYF
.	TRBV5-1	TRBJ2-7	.	TGCGCCAGCACCCCTCAGGAATCCTACGAGCAGTACTTC	CASTPQESYEQYF
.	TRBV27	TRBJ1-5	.	TGTGCCAGCAGTTTAGGGCCCAAGCAGCCCCAGCATTTT	CASSLGPKQPQHF
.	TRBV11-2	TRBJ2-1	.	TGTGCCAGCAGCTTAGTCCCGCGGAATGAGCAGTTCTTC	CASSLVPRNEQFF
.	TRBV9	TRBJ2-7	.	TGTGCCAGCAGCGTAGCGAGCGCCGACTACGAGCAGTACTTC	CASSVASADYEQYF
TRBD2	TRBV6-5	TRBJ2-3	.	TGTGCCAGCAGCCTAGCGGTAACCTCAGATACGCAGTATTTT	CASSLAVTSDTQYF
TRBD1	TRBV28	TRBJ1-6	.	TGTGCCAGCAGTTTTAATTATAGGACAGGGGATAATTCACCCCTCCACTTT	CASSFNYRTGDNSPLHF
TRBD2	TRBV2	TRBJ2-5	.	TGTGCCAGCGGGACTAGCGGGGGGCCCCGCCGGGGGACCCAGTACTTC	CASGTSGGPRRGTQYF
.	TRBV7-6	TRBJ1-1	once	TGTGCCAGCAGCGGGCAAGCGGGGTTGAACACTGAAGCTTTCTTT	CASSGQAGLNTEAFF
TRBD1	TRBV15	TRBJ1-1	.	TGTGCCACCAGCAGACACCGGACAGGTAGCTTTCGCACTGAAGCTTTCTTT	CATSRHRTGSFRTEAFF
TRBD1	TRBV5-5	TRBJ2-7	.	TGTGCCAGCAGCTTGGCCCCACAGGGGGCCTCCTACGAGCAGTACTTC	CASSLAPQGASYEQYF
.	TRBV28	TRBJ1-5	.	TGTGCCAGCAGCCCTAGGGGCGGCAATCAGCCCCAGCATTTT	CASSPRGGNQPQHF
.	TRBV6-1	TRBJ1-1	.	TGTGCCAGCAGTGAATGGTGGGGAGGGAACACTGAAGCTTTCTTT	CASSEWWGGNTEAFF
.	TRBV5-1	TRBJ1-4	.	TGCGCCAGCAGCTTGGGTGTGGGCCGGGAAAAACTGTTTTTT	CASSLGVGREKLFF
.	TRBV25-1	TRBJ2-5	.	TGTGCCAGCAGTGACGGGGTTCAAGAGACCCAGTACTTC	CASSDGVQETQYF
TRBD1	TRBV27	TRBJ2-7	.	TGTGCCAGCAGCTCGACAGGGTGGTATTACGAGCAGTACTTC	CASSSTGWYYEQYF
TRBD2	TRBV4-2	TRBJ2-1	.	TGTGCCAGCAGCCCGACTAGCGGGGGGCCCAATGAGCAGTTCTTC	CASSPTSGGPNEQFF
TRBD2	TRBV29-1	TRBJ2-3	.	TGCAGCGTTCGCGGGGGGGGGCAGGGAGATACGCAGTATTTT	CSVRGGGQGDTQYF
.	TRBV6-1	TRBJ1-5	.	TGTGCCAGCAGAATATCAGGGGACAATCAGCCCCAGCATTTT	CASRISGDNQPQHF
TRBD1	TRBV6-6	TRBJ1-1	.	TGTGCCAGCAGTCCCGACAGGGGGAACACTGAAGCTTTCTTT	CASSPDRGNTEAFF
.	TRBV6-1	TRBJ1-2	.	TGTGCCAGCAGTGAAGCTGGAGTCGGCTACACCTTC	CASSEAGVGYTF
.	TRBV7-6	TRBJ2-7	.	TGTGCCAGCAGCTTAGATGCGGTAGAGCAGTACTTC	CASSLDAVEQYF
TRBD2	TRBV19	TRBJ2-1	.	TGTGCCAGTAGTGACGCGGGACTAGCAGATGAGCAGTTCTTC	CASSDAGLADEQFF
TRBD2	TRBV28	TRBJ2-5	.	TGTGCCAGCAGTTCAGCCGGGACTAGCGGGGAACCGAGTGAGACCCAGTACTTC	CASSSAGTSGEPSETQYF
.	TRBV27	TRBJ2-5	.	TGTGCCAGCAGCCGATACTCAGGACTACCCCAAGAGACCCAGTACTTC	CASSRYSGLPQETQYF
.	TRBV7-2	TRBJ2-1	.	TGTGCCAGCACCGGGGCCTACAATGAGCAGTTCTTC	CASTGAYNEQFF
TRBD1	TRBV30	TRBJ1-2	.	TGTGCCTGGAGTGGGGTTTCAGAGACAGGGGAGGTCTATGGCTACACCTTC	CAWSGVSETGEVYGYTF
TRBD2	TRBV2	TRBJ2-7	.	TGTGCCACCCTTGCGGGGGAGGGCGTAGAGCAGTACTTC	CATLAGEGVEQYF